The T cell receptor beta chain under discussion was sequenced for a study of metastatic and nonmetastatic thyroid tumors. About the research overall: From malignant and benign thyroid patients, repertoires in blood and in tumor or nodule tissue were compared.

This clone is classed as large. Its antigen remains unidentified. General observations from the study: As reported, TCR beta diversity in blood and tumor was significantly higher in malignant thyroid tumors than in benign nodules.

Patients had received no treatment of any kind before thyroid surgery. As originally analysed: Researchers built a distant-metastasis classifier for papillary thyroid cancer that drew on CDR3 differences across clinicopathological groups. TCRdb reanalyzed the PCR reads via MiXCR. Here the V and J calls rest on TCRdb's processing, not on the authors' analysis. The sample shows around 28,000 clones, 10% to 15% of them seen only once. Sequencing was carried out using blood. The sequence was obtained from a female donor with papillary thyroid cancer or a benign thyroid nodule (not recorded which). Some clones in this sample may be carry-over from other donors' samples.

The CDR3 loop reads CASNHGQGPADTQYF. The DNA of the CDR3 is TGTGCCAGCAACCACGGACAGGGTCCCGCAGATACGCAGTATTTT. The chain is built from TRBV6-1 and TRBJ2-3, with 8 bases matching TRBD1. Germline-derived CDR1 and CDR2 are MNHNS and SASEGT. This CDR3 comprises 15 residues. V dropped 7 bases and J dropped 4; count of bases not matched to a gene: 10.